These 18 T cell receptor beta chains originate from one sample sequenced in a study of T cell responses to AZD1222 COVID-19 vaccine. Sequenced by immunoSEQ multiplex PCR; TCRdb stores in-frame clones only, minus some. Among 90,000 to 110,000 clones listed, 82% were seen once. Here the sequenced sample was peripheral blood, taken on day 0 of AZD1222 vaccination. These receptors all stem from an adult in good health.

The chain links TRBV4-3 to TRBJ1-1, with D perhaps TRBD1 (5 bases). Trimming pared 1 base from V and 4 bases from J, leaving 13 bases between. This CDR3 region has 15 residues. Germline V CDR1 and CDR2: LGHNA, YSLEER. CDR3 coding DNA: TGCGCCAGCAGCCAAGTTCTGGGGGGGAGCACTGAAGCTTTCTTT. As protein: CASSQVLGGSTEAFF.

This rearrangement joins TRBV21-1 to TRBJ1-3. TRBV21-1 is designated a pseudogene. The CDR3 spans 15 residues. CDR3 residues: CASSKGRILGNTIYF. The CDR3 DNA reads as TGTGCCAGCAGCAAAGGAAGGATCCTAGGAAACACCATATATTTT.

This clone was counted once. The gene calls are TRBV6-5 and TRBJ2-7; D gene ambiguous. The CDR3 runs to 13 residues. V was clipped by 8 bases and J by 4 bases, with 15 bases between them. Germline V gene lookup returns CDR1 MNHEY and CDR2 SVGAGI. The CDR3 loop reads CASRWTRAYEQYF. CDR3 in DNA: TGTGCCAGCCGATGGACCCGCGCTTACGAGCAGTACTTC.

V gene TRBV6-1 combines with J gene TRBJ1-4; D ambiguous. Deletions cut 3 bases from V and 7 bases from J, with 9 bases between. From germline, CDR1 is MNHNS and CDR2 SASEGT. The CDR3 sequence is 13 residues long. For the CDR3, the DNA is TGTGCCAGCAGTGACGGAAACTTTGAAAAACTGTTTTTT. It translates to CASSDGNFEKLFF.

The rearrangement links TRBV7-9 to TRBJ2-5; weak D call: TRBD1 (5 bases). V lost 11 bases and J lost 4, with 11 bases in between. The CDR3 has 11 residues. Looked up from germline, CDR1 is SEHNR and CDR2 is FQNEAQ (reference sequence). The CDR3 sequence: CASQGLETQYF. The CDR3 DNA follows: TGTGCCTCTCAGGGTTTAGAGACCCAGTACTTC.

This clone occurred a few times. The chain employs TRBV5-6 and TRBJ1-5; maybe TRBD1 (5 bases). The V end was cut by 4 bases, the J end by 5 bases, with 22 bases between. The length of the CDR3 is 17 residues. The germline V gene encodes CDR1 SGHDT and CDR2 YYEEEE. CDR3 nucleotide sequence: TGTGCCAGCAGCCTATTGCAGGGCGCGACGGACTATCAGCCCCAGCATTTT. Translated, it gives CASSLLQGATDYQPQHF.

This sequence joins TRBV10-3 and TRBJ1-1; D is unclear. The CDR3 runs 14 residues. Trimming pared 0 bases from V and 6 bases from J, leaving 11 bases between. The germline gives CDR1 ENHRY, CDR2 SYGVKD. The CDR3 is CAISESGSGAEAFF. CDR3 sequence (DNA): TGTGCCATCAGTGAGTCGGGGAGTGGGGCTGAAGCTTTCTTT.

CDR3 region: CASSRTSGGAGGETQYF. CDR3 DNA: TGTGCCAGCAGCCGGACTAGCGGGGGGGCCGGGGGAGAGACCCAGTACTTC. The V call is TRBV7-2, the J call TRBJ2-5, with 15 bases fitting TRBD2. Germline CDR1 and CDR2: SGHTA and FQGNSA. The CDR3 runs 17 residues. The V segment lost 5 bases and the J segment 4 bases; nucleotides outside the gene matches: 8.

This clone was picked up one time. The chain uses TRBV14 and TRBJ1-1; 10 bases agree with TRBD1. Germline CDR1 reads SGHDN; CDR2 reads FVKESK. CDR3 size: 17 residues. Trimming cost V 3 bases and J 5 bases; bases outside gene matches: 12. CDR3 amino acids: CASSQRSGTGVGTEAFF. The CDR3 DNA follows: TGTGCCAGCAGCCAGCGTTCCGGGACAGGGGTTGGGACTGAAGCTTTCTTT.

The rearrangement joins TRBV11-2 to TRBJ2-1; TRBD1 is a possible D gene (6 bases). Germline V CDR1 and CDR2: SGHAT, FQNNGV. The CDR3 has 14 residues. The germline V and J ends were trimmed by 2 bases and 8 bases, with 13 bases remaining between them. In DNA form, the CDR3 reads TGTGCCAGCAGCTTAACCACGCAGGGGCATGAGCAGTTCTTC. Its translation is CASSLTTQGHEQFF.

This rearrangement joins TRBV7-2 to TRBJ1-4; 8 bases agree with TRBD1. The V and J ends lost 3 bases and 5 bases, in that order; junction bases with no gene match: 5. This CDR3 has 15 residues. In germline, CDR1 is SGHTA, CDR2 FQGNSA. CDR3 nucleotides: TGTGCCAGCAGCTTGAACAGGGGGGGAAATGAAAAACTGTTTTTT. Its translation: CASSLNRGGNEKLFF.

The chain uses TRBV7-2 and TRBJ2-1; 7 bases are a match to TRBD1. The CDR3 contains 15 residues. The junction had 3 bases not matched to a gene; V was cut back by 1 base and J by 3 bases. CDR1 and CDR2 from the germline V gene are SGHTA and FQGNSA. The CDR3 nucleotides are TGTGCCAGCAGCTTAGACAGGGGAATCTACAATGAGCAGTTCTTC. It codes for CASSLDRGIYNEQFF.

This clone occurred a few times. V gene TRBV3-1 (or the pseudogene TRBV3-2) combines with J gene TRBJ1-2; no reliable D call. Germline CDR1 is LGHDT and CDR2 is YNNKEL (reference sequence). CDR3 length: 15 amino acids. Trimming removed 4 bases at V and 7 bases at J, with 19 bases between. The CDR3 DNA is TGTGCCAGCAGCCTTACGGGCGGCGGAGAAGCTGGCTACACCTTC. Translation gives CASSLTGGGEAGYTF.

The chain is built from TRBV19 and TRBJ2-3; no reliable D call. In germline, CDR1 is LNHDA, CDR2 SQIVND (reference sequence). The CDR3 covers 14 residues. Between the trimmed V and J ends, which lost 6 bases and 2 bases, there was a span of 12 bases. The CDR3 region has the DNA TGTGCCAGTAGGGAAGGCGGCAACACAGATACGCAGTATTTT. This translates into CASREGGNTDTQYF.

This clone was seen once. CDR3 coding DNA: TGTGCCAGCTCAACGGACAGGGGGGACACTGAAGCTTTCTTT. Its protein product is CASSTDRGDTEAFF. The genes are TRBV18 and TRBJ1-1; 10 bases match TRBD1. V lost 5 bases, J lost 3 bases, and 3 bases stayed unmatched. CDR3 length: 14 residues. Germline V lookup: CDR1 KGHSH, CDR2 LQKENI.

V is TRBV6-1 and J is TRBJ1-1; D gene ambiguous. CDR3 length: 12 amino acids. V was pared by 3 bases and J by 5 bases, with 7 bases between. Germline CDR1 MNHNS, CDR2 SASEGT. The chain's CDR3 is CASSEWATEAFF. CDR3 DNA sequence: TGTGCCAGCAGTGAGTGGGCTACTGAAGCTTTCTTT.

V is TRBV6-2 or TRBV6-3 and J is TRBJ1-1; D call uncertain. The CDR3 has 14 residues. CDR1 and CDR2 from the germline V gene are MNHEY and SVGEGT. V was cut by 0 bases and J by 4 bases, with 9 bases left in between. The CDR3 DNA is TGTGCCAGCAGTTACTCGTCCGTTGGCACTGAAGCTTTCTTT. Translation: CASSYSSVGTEAFF.

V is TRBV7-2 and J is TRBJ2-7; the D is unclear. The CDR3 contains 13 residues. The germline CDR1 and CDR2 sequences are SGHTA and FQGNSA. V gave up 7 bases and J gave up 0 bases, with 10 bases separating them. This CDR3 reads CASTVPPSYEQYF. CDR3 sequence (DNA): TGTGCCAGCACCGTTCCTCCCTCCTACGAGCAGTACTTC.